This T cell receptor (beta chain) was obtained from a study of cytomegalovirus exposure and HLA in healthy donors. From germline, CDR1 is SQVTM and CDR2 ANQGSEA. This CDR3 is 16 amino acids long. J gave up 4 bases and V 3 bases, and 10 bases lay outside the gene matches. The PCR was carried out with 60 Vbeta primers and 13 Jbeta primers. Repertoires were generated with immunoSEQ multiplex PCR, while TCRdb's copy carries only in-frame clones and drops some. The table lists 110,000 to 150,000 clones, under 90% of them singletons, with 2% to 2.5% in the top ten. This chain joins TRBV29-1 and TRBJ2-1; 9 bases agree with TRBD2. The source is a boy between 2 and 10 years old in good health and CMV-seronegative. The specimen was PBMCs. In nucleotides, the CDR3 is TGCAGCGTTGAGGCCAGCGGGAGGACAACGTACAATGAGCAGTTCTTC. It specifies CSVEASGRTTYNEQFF.